These 19 T cell receptor beta chains originate from one sample sequenced in a study of CD8+CD57+ T cells in acquired aplastic anemia. By flow cytometry, patients selected for sequencing had shown an expansion of CD8+CD57+ cells. Template material for TCR beta VDJ and CDR3 profiling consisted of genomic DNA. TCRdb fed the reads into MiXCR, producing one record per CDR3 protein. The data hold 250,000 or so distinct CDR3 sequences, with around half observed a single time. The sample was sorted CD4+, CD8+, or CD8+CD57+ T cells (not recorded which) from PBMCs. These TCRs come from a human donor with aplastic anemia.

The genes are TRBV24-1 and TRBJ1-5, with D possibly matching TRBD1 (5 bases). The CDR3 extends over 15 amino acids. Germline V lookup: CDR1 KGHDR, CDR2 SFDVKD. The V gene lost 6 bases and the J gene lost 0 bases, with 11 bases spanning the gap. The DNA of the CDR3 is TGTGCCACCAGTCAGGGAGGGTATAGCAATCAGCCCCAGCATTTT. Its protein is CATSQGGYSNQPQHF.

This clonotype was counted many times. V usage is TRBV7-9 and J usage is TRBJ1-1, with D uncertain. Deletions cut 1 base from V and 1 base from J, with 4 bases between. The CDR3 is 13 residues long. Germline values: CDR1 SEHNR, CDR2 FQNEAQ (reference sequence). Here the CDR3 reads CASSLEENTEAFF. The CDR3 DNA reads TGTGCCAGCAGCTTAGAGGAGAACACTGAAGCTTTCTTT.

The chain carries TRBV20-1 and TRBJ2-3; D is uncertain. V shed 3 bases and J shed 6 bases, with 7 bases lying between them. Germline CDR1 is DFQATT and CDR2 is SNEGSKA (reference sequence). The CDR3 sequence is 11 residues long. This chain's CDR3 is CSASLRDTQYF. CDR3 coding DNA: TGCAGTGCTAGTCTCAGGGATACGCAGTATTTT.

This clonotype was seen many times. V and J are TRBV25-1 and TRBJ2-7, with 10 bases matching TRBD1. This CDR3 has 18 residues. Germline V lookup: CDR1 MGHDK, CDR2 SYGVNS. V shed 4 bases and J 2 bases; nucleotides not matched to a gene: 14. The CDR3 coding sequence is TGTGCCAGCAGTGGAAGCCTCAAGACAGGGGGCCTGACCTACGAGCAGTACTTC. Protein product: CASSGSLKTGGLTYEQYF.

The J gene is TRBJ2-1, the V gene TRBV19; tentatively, D is TRBD2 (6 bases). The CDR3 is 14 residues long. Deletions cut 2 bases from V and 10 bases from J, with 15 bases between. CDR1 is LNHDA and CDR2 is SQIVND in the germline V gene (reference sequence). CDR3 DNA: TGTGCCAGTAGTATAAGCGGGTACACCGGGGAGCAGTTCTTC. This codes for CASSISGYTGEQFF.

V and J are TRBV3-1 and TRBJ1-1; D is possibly TRBD1 (5 bases). This CDR3 spans 16 amino acids. Germline V CDR1 and CDR2: LGHDT, YNNKEL (reference sequence). Trimming cost V 4 bases and J 7 bases, with 22 bases left between them. As DNA, the CDR3 is TGTGCCAGCAGCCGCGTCGTAGGGACCCAGAGGGGTGAAGCTTTCTTT. As protein: CASSRVVGTQRGEAFF.

This clonotype was counted ten times or more. This chain uses TRBV11-2 with TRBJ2-7; maybe TRBD1 (5 bases). Germline V gene sequence: CDR1 SGHAT, CDR2 FQNNGV. The V gene lost 5 bases and the J gene lost 4 bases, with 15 bases spanning the gap. The CDR3 totals 14 residues. The CDR3 is CASSAEFRVYEQYF. The CDR3 DNA reads as TGTGCCAGCAGCGCTGAATTCAGGGTTTACGAGCAGTACTTC.

The gene calls are TRBV20-1 and TRBJ2-1, with D possibly TRBD1 on 5 matching bases. Trimming removed 2 bases from V and 8 bases from J, with 19 bases in between. Germline CDR1 and CDR2: DFQATT and SNEGSKA (reference sequence). The CDR3 extends over 15 amino acids. CDR3 bases: TGCAGTGCTAGACACCCGCTAGGGGTGAAGGATGAGCAGTTCTTC. Its protein is CSARHPLGVKDEQFF.

This clonotype was seen just once. The chain has TRBV6-6 and TRBJ1-1, with TRBD1 matching over 7 bases. Germline assignment: CDR1 MNHNY and CDR2 SVGAGI (reference sequence). After removal of 6 bases from V and 0 bases from J, the junction contained 4 bases not matched to a gene. This CDR3 is 14 amino acids long. CDR3 DNA sequence: TGTGCCAGCAGAAGGGGACAGATGAACACTGAAGCTTTCTTT. Its protein is CASRRGQMNTEAFF.

This clonotype was recorded many times. The CDR3 bases are TGTGCCAGCAGCCTAGACCCGGGTTTGGGCTATGGCTACACCTTC. Its protein is CASSLDPGLGYGYTF. This rearrangement joins TRBV7-2 to TRBJ1-2; D gene unclear. CDR1 and CDR2 from the germline V gene are SGHTA and FQGNSA. The CDR3 is made up of 15 amino acids. The ends were cut back, 5 bases at V and 4 bases at J, with 17 bases in the middle.

Note on this clonotype: One end of the junction is discordant with germline, which a read error may explain. This sequence joins TRBV2 and TRBJ2-1, with 10 bases matching TRBD2. The CDR3 consists of 14 residues. The germline CDR1 and CDR2 sequences are SNHLY and FYNNEI. The CDR3 DNA sequence: TGTGCCACCGGACTAGCGGCTTCCTTCAATGAGCAGTTCTTC. Translation: CATGLAASFNEQFF.

The chain joins TRBV5-8 to TRBJ2-7; the D gene could be TRBD1 or TRBD2 (6 bases each). The length of the CDR3 is 14 residues. Trimming pared 0 bases from V and 6 bases from J, leaving 13 bases between. Per the germline V gene, CDR1 is SGHTS and CDR2 is YDEGEE. DNA of the CDR3: TGTGCCAGCAGCTTGGCCGGGGGCTTCGGCGAGCAGTACTTC. Amino acid sequence: CASSLAGGFGEQYF.

This clonotype was recorded a few times. A much larger clone lies one base from this, so it may be a read error. The chain combines TRBV6-4 with TRBJ2-1, with 14 bases identical to TRBD2. There are 15 residues in the CDR3. Germline V gene data show CDR1 as MRHNA and CDR2 as SNTAGT. The CDR3 sequence is CASSVTSGGADEQSF. The CDR3 bases are TGTGCCAGCAGCGTGACTAGCGGGGGGGCGGATGAGCAGTCCTTC.

The chain combines TRBV5-1 with TRBJ2-7, with 7 nucleotides matching TRBD1. Trimming removed 8 bases from V and 2 bases from J; junction bases left unmatched: 7. The CDR3 spans 13 residues. Germline CDR1 SGHRS, CDR2 YFSETQ. The CDR3 here is CASTSGTAYEQYF. The CDR3 DNA sequence: TGCGCCAGTACCTCCGGGACAGCCTACGAGCAGTACTTC.

V and J are TRBV7-9 and TRBJ2-5, with 9 bases aligning to TRBD2. The CDR3 spans 13 residues. Trimming removed 6 bases from V and 5 bases from J; junction bases left unmatched: 4. CDR1 is SEHNR and CDR2 is FQNEAQ in the germline V gene (reference sequence). The CDR3 DNA sequence: TGTGCCAGCAGTCCAACTAGCGGGGAGACCCAGTACTTC. It is translated as CASSPTSGETQYF.

This clonotype was recorded at least ten times. This chain joins TRBV4-3 and TRBJ2-3, with D possibly being TRBD2 (6 bases). This CDR3 is built from 16 residues. Germline lookup yields CDR1 LGHNA and CDR2 YSLEER. Trimming removed 4 bases from V and 1 base from J, with 15 bases in between. This CDR3 reads CASSRGGPLGTDTQYF. Here the CDR3 DNA reads TGCGCCAGCAGCCGGGGAGGCCCGCTCGGCACAGATACGCAGTATTTT.

This clonotype was recorded at least ten times. CDR3 bases: TGTGCCACCAGCAGAGATCGGCAGGGATCTGGAAACACCATATATTTT. This sequence encodes CATSRDRQGSGNTIYF. This rearrangement joins TRBV15 to TRBJ1-3, with D possibly TRBD1 on 5 matching bases. V lost 0 bases and J lost 1, with 10 bases in between. The CDR3 spans 16 residues. Germline V CDR1 and CDR2: LNHNV, YYDKDF (reference sequence). Combining the CDR3 with reference TRBV15 and TRBJ1-3 gives the whole variable domain DAMVIQNPRYQVTQFGKPVTLSCSQTLNHNVMYWYQQKSSQAPKLLFHYYDKDFNNEADTPDNFQSRRPNTSFCFLDIRSPGLGDTAMYLCATSRDRQGSGNTIYFGEGSWLTVV.

This clonotype was seen a single time. It is unclear where the CDR3 begins or ends on the DNA, so no DNA is shown, and the CDR3 is as TCRdb lists it. V is TRBV12-3 or TRBV12-4 and J is TRBJ1-6. The CDR3 has 19 amino acids, counting both end residues. CDR3 in amino acids: CASSLGYEQYFGQNSPLHF.

The V gene is TRBV12-3 or TRBV12-4, the J gene TRBJ1-2; 7 positions match TRBD1. Unmatched junction bases numbered 14, after V lost 7 bases and J lost 6 bases. The CDR3 is 15 amino acids. The CDR3 coding sequence is TGTGCCAGCACCTTAGACCTACAGGGGACAGATGGCTACACCTTC. Protein: CASTLDLQGTDGYTF.